This entry lists 27 T cell receptor beta chains sequenced from one sample in a study of T cells in Graves' hyperthyroidism and ophthalmopathy. Amplified TCR beta CDR3 regions came from RNA transcripts. The HTBI primer set was used in a first-round RT-PCR of the TCR CDR3. MiXCR was run by TCRdb on the multiplex PCR reads, yielding one entry per CDR3 protein. The sample includes about 410,000 distinct CDR3 sequences, approximately 15% seen only once; the top ten take about 20%. The sequenced sample consisted of blood. The receptor set was obtained from a woman aged 25-40 years with Graves' ophthalmopathy.

This clonotype occurred many times. This chain connects TRBV11-2 to TRBJ1-1, with D maybe TRBD1 (6 bases). V was cut by 5 bases and J by 0 bases, with 10 bases left in between. CDR3 length: 14 residues. The germline V gene has CDR1 SGHAT and CDR2 FQNNGV. CDR3 bases: TGTGCCAGCAGCCAACAGGGCATGAACACTGAAGCTTTCTTT. Protein product: CASSQQGMNTEAFF. Full variable domain (rest looked up from reference TRBV11-2 and TRBJ1-1): EAGVAQSPRYKIIEKRQSVAFWCNPISGHATLYWYQQILGQGPKLLIQFQNNGVVDDSQLPKDRFSAERLKGVDSTLKIQPAKLEDSAVYLCASSQQGMNTEAFFGQGTRLTVV.

Ten or more counts support this clonotype. J is TRBJ2-1 and V is TRBV6-1; possibly TRBD1 or TRBD2 for D (6 bases each). The CDR3 loop spans 15 amino acids. Germline V gene sequence: CDR1 MNHNS, CDR2 SASEGT. V lost 6 bases and J lost 4, with 16 bases in between. The CDR3 bases are TGTGCCAGCAGCTTAACAGGGACTTTATACAATGAGCAGTTCTTC. It specifies CASSLTGTLYNEQFF.

There are many counts of this clonotype. The genes are TRBV20-1 and TRBJ2-1, with 7 bases lining up with TRBD2. V lost 5 bases and J lost 3; bases outside the gene matches: 10. The length of the CDR3 is 15 residues. The germline gives CDR1 DFQATT, CDR2 SNEGSKA (reference sequence). The CDR3 loop reads CSAPPGEGLYNEQFF. Here the CDR3 DNA reads TGCAGTGCTCCTCCGGGGGAGGGGCTCTACAATGAGCAGTTCTTC.

The chain combines TRBV19 with TRBJ1-2; no reliable D call. The CDR3 length is 15 residues. CDR1 is LNHDA and CDR2 is SQIVND in the germline V gene (reference sequence). V lost 4 bases and J 3 bases, leaving 15 bases between the germline ends. Here the CDR3 reads CASSTIDNFYYGYTF. In nucleotides, the CDR3 is TGTGCCAGTAGTACCATAGACAATTTCTACTATGGCTACACCTTC.

In this sample, this clonotype turned up many times. This chain connects TRBV18 to TRBJ2-4; TRBD1 matches 9 bases. Trimming at V came to 3 bases and at J to 0 bases, leaving 12 bases not matched to a gene. This CDR3 region has 19 residues. Germline V gene data show CDR1 as KGHSH and CDR2 as LQKENI. The CDR3 protein is CASSPAPGQGLLAKNIQYF. The CDR3 DNA reads TGTGCCAGCTCACCGGCCCCGGGACAGGGATTACTAGCCAAAAACATTCAGTACTTC.

This clonotype was counted many times. V is TRBV20-1 and J is TRBJ1-2, with 12 bases lining up with TRBD1. Germline CDR1 DFQATT, CDR2 SNEGSKA (reference sequence). The trim removed 4 bases at V and 3 bases at J, leaving 9 bases unmatched. CDR3 size: 16 residues. CDR3 sequence reads: CSAKTGTGGSDYGYTF. CDR3 bases: TGCAGTGCTAAAACCGGGACAGGGGGCTCTGACTATGGCTACACCTTC.

The chain carries TRBV12-3 or TRBV12-4 and TRBJ1-3; D remains ambiguous. This CDR3 has 16 residues. Trimming took off 4 bases at V and 0 bases at J, with 13 bases between the two ends. CDR3 DNA sequence: TGTGCCAGCAGTTCCAGGAGGGCCCCCTCTGGAAACACCATATATTTT. As protein: CASSSRRAPSGNTIYF.

This clonotype occurred many times. This chain uses TRBV7-9 with TRBJ1-4; 9 bases map to TRBD1. The V and J ends lost 4 bases and 8 bases, in that order; junction bases with no gene match: 11. Germline V lookup: CDR1 SEHNR, CDR2 FQNEAQ (reference sequence). This CDR3 contains 16 residues. DNA for the CDR3: TGTGCCAGCAGCTCTGGGACAGGGAGAGTTGGGGAAAAACTGTTTTTT. Translated, it gives CASSSGTGRVGEKLFF.

Regarding this clonotype: A much larger clone differs from this one at a single base, so this may be a read error. Because the CDR3 is missing its conserved closing phenylalanine or tryptophan, this is likely a read error. The J gene is TRBJ1-1, the V gene TRBV7-6; no clear D gene. Germline V gene sequence: CDR1 SGHVS, CDR2 FNYEAQ. Trimming pared 1 base from V and 4 bases from J, leaving 7 bases between. CDR3 length: 13 residues. Here the CDR3 DNA reads TGTGCCAGCAGCTTAGGGGCGGGCACTGAAGCTTTCTCT. Its protein is CASSLGAGTEAFS.

This clonotype was recorded at least ten times. The rearrangement joins TRBV12-3 or TRBV12-4 to TRBJ2-2, with D unresolved. The CDR3 is 15 amino acids. Deletions cut 6 bases from V and 1 base from J, with 12 bases between. CDR3 DNA: TGTGCCAGCAGACTCCCTTCGGGGAACACCGGGGAGCTGTTTTTT. It yields the protein CASRLPSGNTGELFF.

This clonotype has a count of ten or more. J is TRBJ1-4 and V is TRBV3-1; the match to TRBD1 covers 9 bases. This CDR3 region has 14 residues. The junction had 6 bases not matched to a gene; V was cut back by 8 bases and J by 5 bases. Germline CDR1 and CDR2: LGHDT and YNNKEL (reference sequence). As DNA, the CDR3 is TGTGCCAGCGGTGGGGACAGGGAAAATGAAAAACTGTTTTTT. Protein: CASGGDRENEKLFF.

The chain has TRBV3-1 and TRBJ1-5, with D unresolved. Germline CDR1 reads LGHDT; CDR2 reads YNNKEL (reference sequence). The germline V and J ends were trimmed by 0 bases and 0 bases, with 6 bases remaining between them. The CDR3 sequence is 15 residues long. The CDR3 nucleotides read TGTGCCAGCAGCCAAGATATTCTTAGCAATCAGCCCCAGCATTTT. As protein: CASSQDILSNQPQHF.

This clonotype was counted ten times or more. The chain couples TRBV12-3 or TRBV12-4 to TRBJ2-7; D is perhaps TRBD1 (6 bases). This CDR3 comprises 15 residues. Trimming removed 1 base from V and 6 bases from J, with 16 bases in between. The CDR3 region is CASSLEVRGFGEQYF. The CDR3 DNA is TGTGCCAGCAGTTTAGAGGTCAGGGGATTCGGCGAGCAGTACTTC.

There are many counts of this clonotype. The J gene is TRBJ1-2, the V gene TRBV29-1, with a weak D call TRBD1 (6 bases). Trimming took off 6 bases at V and 5 bases at J, with 16 bases between the two ends. This CDR3 is built from 13 residues. Germline V CDR1 and CDR2: SQVTM, ANQGSEA. The DNA for the CDR3 is TGCAGCGTACCGGTACAGGGTATATATGGCTACACCTTC. The encoded protein is CSVPVQGIYGYTF.

The chain recombines TRBV30 with TRBJ1-2; tentative D call: TRBD1 (6 bases). CDR1 is GTSNPN, CDR2 SVGIG, per germline (reference sequence). This CDR3 is 14 amino acids long. V gave up 4 bases and J gave up 2 bases, with 14 bases separating them. CDR3 amino acids: CAWKPRGFNYGYTF. For the CDR3, the DNA is TGTGCCTGGAAACCCAGGGGATTCAACTATGGCTACACCTTC.

This clonotype was recorded at least ten times. The chain carries TRBV6-1 and TRBJ1-1; D is uncertain. CDR1 MNHNS and CDR2 SASEGT come from the germline V gene. The CDR3 runs 11 residues. The V gene lost 7 bases and the J gene lost 1 base, with 4 bases spanning the gap. The CDR3 coding sequence is TGTGCCAGCACCAAGAACACTGAAGCTTTCTTT. It yields the protein CASTKNTEAFF.

This clonotype showed up many times. The rearrangement links TRBV18 to TRBJ2-7, with 7 bases identical to TRBD1. Germline V gene lookup returns CDR1 KGHSH and CDR2 LQKENI. CDR3 length equals 14 residues. The V and J ends lost 4 bases and 2 bases, in that order; junction bases with no gene match: 5. CDR3 nucleotides: TGTGCCAGCTCACACCGGGACAGACCCTACGAGCAGTACTTC. As protein: CASSHRDRPYEQYF. Full variable domain (remainder filled in from reference TRBV18 and TRBJ2-7): NAGVMQNPRHLVRRRGQEARLRCSPMKGHSHVYWYRQLPEEGLKFMVYLQKENIIDESGMPKERFSAEFPKEGPSILRIQQVVRGDSAAYFCASSHRDRPYEQYFGPGTRLTVT.

V usage is TRBV29-1 and J usage is TRBJ1-2, with D unresolved. V lost 6 bases, J lost 4 bases, and 9 bases lay in between. The CDR3 has 11 residues. CDR1 and CDR2 from the germline V gene are SQVTM and ANQGSEA. Here the CDR3 reads CSVRERYGYTF. The CDR3 bases are TGCAGCGTAAGGGAGCGCTATGGCTACACCTTC.

To note about this clonotype: Just one base apart from a much larger clone, this may be a read error. The chain couples TRBV12-3 or TRBV12-4 to TRBJ1-4; 9 bases agree with TRBD1. V lost 5 bases to trimming and J lost 3 bases; unmatched junction nucleotides: 1. The CDR3 consists of 14 residues. The CDR3 reads CASSRQGANEKLFF. CDR3 nucleotide sequence: TGTGCCAGCAGTCGACAGGGGGCTAATGAAAAACTGTTTTTT.

The sample holds many counts of this clonotype. CDR3 sequence reads: CASRTSLAGTHEQYF. The CDR3 nucleotides read TGTGCCAGCAGAACATCCCTAGCGGGGACCCACGAGCAGTACTTC. This chain joins TRBV6-1 and TRBJ2-7; 9 bases are shared with TRBD2. There are 15 residues in the CDR3. Looked up from germline, CDR1 is MNHNS and CDR2 is SASEGT. The ends lost 6 bases at V and 5 bases at J; junction bases unmatched: 11.

The sample holds a few counts of this clonotype. V and J are TRBV5-5 and TRBJ2-5; D call uncertain. Germline V gene lookup returns CDR1 SGHKS and CDR2 YYEKEE (reference sequence). V lost 4 bases to trimming and J lost 5 bases, with 12 bases between them. This CDR3 contains 13 residues. CDR3: CASSTLPRETQYF. In nucleotides, the CDR3 is TGTGCCAGCAGCACCCTTCCCAGGGAGACCCAGTACTTC.

This clonotype was counted only a few times. The chain is built from TRBV10-3 and TRBJ2-4; no clear D gene. The CDR3 covers 17 residues. Germline-derived CDR1 and CDR2 are ENHRY and SYGVKD. V lost 0 bases, J lost 0 bases, and 12 bases lay in between. Here the CDR3 reads CAISESVVKVAKNIQYF. DNA for the CDR3: TGTGCCATCAGTGAGTCGGTCGTCAAGGTAGCCAAAAACATTCAGTACTTC.

J is TRBJ1-1 and V is TRBV6-1; D remains ambiguous. V was clipped by 0 bases and J by 2 bases, with 13 bases between them. Germline V gene data show CDR1 as MNHNS and CDR2 as SASEGT. The CDR3 runs to 16 residues. The DNA of the CDR3 is TGTGCCAGCAGTGAAGCGCTTCTGAAACTAAACACTGAAGCTTTCTTT. Protein sequence: CASSEALLKLNTEAFF.

This clonotype has more than one count but fewer than ten. V and J are TRBV6-2 or TRBV6-3 and TRBJ2-7; 8 bases are a match to TRBD1. The CDR3 loop spans 13 amino acids. CDR1 and CDR2 from the germline V gene are MNHEY and SVGEGT. Losses at the gene ends were 7 bases for V and 6 bases for J; bases not matched to a gene: 8. The CDR3 spells CASTNRGKGEQYF. In DNA, the CDR3 is TGTGCCAGCACTAACAGGGGGAAGGGCGAGCAGTACTTC.

This chain uses TRBV20-1 with TRBJ2-3; 9 positions match TRBD2. The CDR3 runs to 14 residues. Germline V gene lookup returns CDR1 DFQATT and CDR2 SNEGSKA (reference sequence). CDR3 in amino acids: CRVEAGGPTDTQYF. Here the CDR3 DNA reads TGCAGGGTTGAAGCGGGGGGCCCCACAGATACGCAGTATTTT.

The chain uses TRBV28 and TRBJ1-5; no clear D. The germline V and J ends were trimmed by 7 bases and 0 bases, with 10 bases remaining between them. The CDR3 runs 14 residues. The V gene's germline CDR1 is MDHEN and CDR2 SYDVKM. Here the CDR3 DNA reads TGTGCCAGCACCCGTGGCTATAGCAATCAGCCCCAGCATTTT. As protein: CASTRGYSNQPQHF.

This clonotype was detected only a few times. The V and J genes are TRBV5-5 and TRBJ2-3, with 11 positions matching TRBD1. Germline V gene lookup returns CDR1 SGHKS and CDR2 YYEKEE (reference sequence). Losses at the gene ends were 4 bases for V and 4 bases for J; bases not matched to a gene: 2. The CDR3 has 14 residues. CDR3 loop: CASSRTGGADTQYF. For the CDR3, the DNA is TGTGCCAGCAGCCGGACAGGGGGCGCAGATACGCAGTATTTT.